Listed below are T cell receptor beta chains from one sample, sequenced in a study of OX40 agonist ivuxolimab in advanced cancers. Using immunoSEQ multiplex PCR, the repertoire was profiled, and TCRdb retains in-frame clones only, with some absent. The sample comprises about 86,000 clones, about 89% of which are singletons, and 8.7% rests with the top ten. Sequencing used CD4+ or CD8+ T cells sorted from blood, obtained in a trial of the OX40 agonist ivuxolimab. The receptor set was obtained from an adult with an advanced solid tumor such as melanoma, head and neck, liver or kidney cancer. Both conserved end residues are part of each CDR3. Fields, in order: J gene, V gene, clone size, D gene, CDR3 DNA, CDR3 protein. D genes are given only for firm matches. Rows give clone size only sometimes, using once, few, many, or a class for an expanded clone.

J: TRBJ1-2
V: TRBV2
size: .
D: .
DNA: TGTGCCAGCAGGGGCGGGTCCTATGGCTACACCTTC
CDR3: CASRGGSYGYTF

J: TRBJ1-2
V: TRBV7-9
size: few
D: TRBD1
DNA: TGTGCCAGCAGCCCACAGGGGGCAGTCGGCTACACCTTC
CDR3: CASSPQGAVGYTF

J: TRBJ1-3
V: TRBV11-2
size: .
D: .
DNA: TGTGCCAGCAGCCATCGGCGGGGGGTAGACTCTGGAAACACCATATATTTT
CDR3: CASSHRRGVDSGNTIYF

J: TRBJ1-2
V: TRBV10-1
size: .
D: .
DNA: TGCGCCAGCAGTGAGGAGGGGACCTATGGCTACACCTTC
CDR3: CASSEEGTYGYTF

J: TRBJ1-2
V: TRBV2
size: .
D: TRBD1
DNA: TGTGCCAGCAATCCTGGGACAGGGTCATTC
CDR3: CASNPGTGSF

J: TRBJ2-7
V: TRBV12-2
size: .
D: .
DNA: TGTGCAACCTCTAACGAGCAGTACTTC
CDR3: CATSNEQYF

J: TRBJ2-5
V: TRBV5-4
size: .
D: TRBD2
DNA: TGTGCCAGCAGCACCGGGACTAGCGCAGAGACCCAGTACTTC
CDR3: CASSTGTSAETQYF

J: TRBJ2-7
V: TRBV13
size: .
D: .
DNA: TGTGCCAGCAGCTTAGAAGGAACCCCCGGCCAGTACTTC
CDR3: CASSLEGTPGQYF

J: TRBJ1-1
V: TRBV30
size: .
D: .
DNA: TGTGCCTGGAGTGTACGGGAGGGGATGGCAGCTTTCTTT
CDR3: CAWSVREGMAAFF

J: TRBJ2-7
V: TRBV30
size: .
D: .
DNA: TGTGCCTGGAGTGTACGGGCAGGGGTTACCTTCGAGCAGTACTTC
CDR3: CAWSVRAGVTFEQYF

J: TRBJ2-7
V: TRBV11-2
size: .
D: TRBD1
DNA: TGTGCCAGCAGCTTAGCCCGGACAGGGAGCTACGAGCAGTACTTC
CDR3: CASSLARTGSYEQYF

J: TRBJ2-1
V: TRBV14
size: .
D: .
DNA: TGTGCCAGCAGCCAAGATCCGGCTTCTGAGCAGTTCTTC
CDR3: CASSQDPASEQFF

J: TRBJ1-1
V: TRBV10-2
size: .
D: .
DNA: TGCGCCAGCAGTGAGTCTGCAGACGCTTTCTTT
CDR3: CASSESADAFF

J: TRBJ1-2
V: TRBV28
size: few
D: .
DNA: TGTGCCAGCAGTCCACCGACGGTTCGAAGCGGCTACACCTTC
CDR3: CASSPPTVRSGYTF

J: TRBJ2-2
V: TRBV29-1
size: .
D: TRBD1
DNA: TGCAGCGTTCAAGGACAGGGAAACACCGGGGAGCTGTTTTTT
CDR3: CSVQGQGNTGELFF

J: TRBJ2-2
V: TRBV19
size: .
D: .
DNA: TGTGCCACCAGTCGGAGATCCGACAGTCTCGCCGGGGAGCTGTTTTTT
CDR3: CATSRRSDSLAGELFF

J: TRBJ1-5
V: TRBV4-1
size: .
D: .
DNA: TGCGCCAGCAGCCAAACTCAGGGACTTCAGCCCCAGCATTTT
CDR3: CASSQTQGLQPQHF

J: TRBJ1-2
V: TRBV5-1
size: .
D: .
DNA: TGCGCCAGCTCCAGGGAGGGGGACGGCTACACCTTC
CDR3: CASSREGDGYTF

J: TRBJ1-2
V: TRBV5-6
size: .
D: .
DNA: TGTGCCAGCAGCTTGGTACAGGGAGGGAATGGCTACACCTTC
CDR3: CASSLVQGGNGYTF

J: TRBJ1-4
V: TRBV5-1
size: .
D: .
DNA: TGCGCCAGCAGCTTATCGGGTGGACGGAACGAAAAACTGTTTTTT
CDR3: CASSLSGGRNEKLFF

J: TRBJ2-7
V: TRBV4-2
size: once
D: .
DNA: TGTGCCAGCAGCAAAGCCCTAACCGGGACTCGAACCTACGAGCAGTACTTC
CDR3: CASSKALTGTRTYEQYF

J: TRBJ2-2
V: TRBV11-3
size: .
D: TRBD2
DNA: TGTGCCAGCAGCCAAATCCCGGGACTAGATATCACCGGGGAGCTGTTTTTT
CDR3: CASSQIPGLDITGELFF

J: TRBJ2-3
V: TRBV9
size: few
D: .
DNA: TGTGCCAGCAGTTCACAGGGCAGCACAGATACGCAGTATTTT
CDR3: CASSSQGSTDTQYF

J: TRBJ2-6
V: TRBV27
size: .
D: .
DNA: TGTGCCAGCAGAACGGAGGGGGGTGCGGGGGCCAACGTCCTGACTTTC
CDR3: CASRTEGGAGANVLTF

J: TRBJ2-7
V: TRBV4-1
size: .
D: .
DNA: TGCGCCAGCAGCCAATCCCCCAGGGGTGACTACGAGCAGTACTTC
CDR3: CASSQSPRGDYEQYF

J: TRBJ1-2
V: TRBV19
size: .
D: TRBD1
DNA: TGTGCCAGTAGTACCCCCCGACAGGGGAAGGATGGCTACACCTTC
CDR3: CASSTPRQGKDGYTF

J: TRBJ2-5
V: TRBV4-1
size: once
D: .
DNA: TGCGCCAGCAGCCAAGAACTAGGTCAGGGCGAGTGGGCCCAGTACTTC
CDR3: CASSQELGQGEWAQYF

J: TRBJ1-5
V: TRBV4-1
size: .
D: .
DNA: TGCGCCAGCAGCCAAGGGCCCGAGCCCCAGCATTTT
CDR3: CASSQGPEPQHF

J: TRBJ2-3
V: TRBV9
size: .
D: .
DNA: TGTGCCAGCAGCGTAGCGGCTAGCTCTTCCGATACGCAGTATTTT
CDR3: CASSVAASSSDTQYF

J: TRBJ2-3
V: TRBV7-9
size: .
D: .
DNA: TGTGCCAGCAGCTTAGCGCCTAGCGCGATCACAGATACGCAGTATTTT
CDR3: CASSLAPSAITDTQYF

J: TRBJ2-3
V: TRBV9
size: .
D: .
DNA: TGTGCCAGCAGCGGTGGGACGGGCACAGATACGCAGTATTTT
CDR3: CASSGGTGTDTQYF

J: TRBJ1-1
V: TRBV27
size: .
D: .
DNA: TGTGCCAGCAGTGAAGGTAGTTATAACACTGAAGCTTTCTTT
CDR3: CASSEGSYNTEAFF